The clone carrying this T cell receptor beta chain occurred many times. The sample is drawn from a study of T cells in Graves' hyperthyroidism and ophthalmopathy. TCR beta CDR3 sequences were amplified from RNA transcripts. Initially, a first-round RT-PCR of the TCR CDR3 employed the HTBI primer set. A single record per CDR3 protein comes from TCRdb applying MiXCR to the multiplex PCR reads. The data show a few hundred thousand distinct CDR3 sequences, less than 25% seen once. Germline CDR1 reads MDHEN; CDR2 reads SYDVKM. Trimming cost V 2 bases and J 0 bases, with 7 bases left between them. CDR3 length: 15 amino acids.

The receptor was isolated from a man between 18 and 35 years old with Graves' hyperthyroidism. The V call is TRBV28, the J call TRBJ2-2, with D uncertain. Material for sequencing was blood. CDR3 nucleotide sequence: TGTGCCAGCAGTTTAGGTGGGGCGAACACCGGGGAGCTGTTTTTT. It codes for CASSLGGANTGELFF.